This T cell receptor beta chain was recorded in a study of blood T cell repertoires in COVID-19. The overall study: Sites across the United States, Italy and Spain contributed samples from acute and convalescent COVID-19. The cDNA or gDNA used as material had been derived from T cells, B-cell-depleted T cells, or PBMCs.

Between the trimmed V and J ends, which lost 1 base and 7 bases, there was a span of 20 bases. This CDR3 is 16 amino acids long. CDR1 is SGHDT, CDR2 YYEEEE, per germline. Original processing notes: Amplification from reference gene primers served as the basis for estimated nucleated cell counts. Data came from immunoSEQ multiplex PCR; TCRdb stores just in-frame clones and leaves some out. That table gives V, J and clone size, and the DNA gave D and trimming. Among around 200,000 clones listed, approximately 87% were seen once. The rearrangement joins TRBV5-6 to TRBJ1-2; D possibly corresponds to TRBD1 (5 bases). The clonotype comes from a man in his 70s with active or convalescent COVID-19. Sample: peripheral blood. The CDR3 region is CASSLRSYRSNSGYTF. CDR3 nucleotide sequence: TGTGCCAGCAGCTTGAGGTCCTACAGGTCCAATAGTGGCTACACCTTC.